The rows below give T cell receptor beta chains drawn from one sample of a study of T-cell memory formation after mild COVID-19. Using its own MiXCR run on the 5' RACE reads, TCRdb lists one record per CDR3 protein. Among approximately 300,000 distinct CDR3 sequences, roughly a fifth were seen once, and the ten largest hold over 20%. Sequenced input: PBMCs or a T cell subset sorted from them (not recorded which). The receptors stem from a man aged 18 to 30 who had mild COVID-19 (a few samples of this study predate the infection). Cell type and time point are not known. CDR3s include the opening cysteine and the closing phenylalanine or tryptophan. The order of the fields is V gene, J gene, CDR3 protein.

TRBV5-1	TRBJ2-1	CASSADVGGANNEQFF
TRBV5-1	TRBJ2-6	CASSLGQAISGANVLTF
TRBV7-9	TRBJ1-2	CASSGGRDGYTF
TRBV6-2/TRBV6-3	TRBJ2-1	CASNPGRDEQFF
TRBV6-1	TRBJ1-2	CASLSGGQVYGYTF
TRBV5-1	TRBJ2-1	CASSEDRGLDNEQFF
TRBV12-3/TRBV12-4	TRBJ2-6	CASSPMGGANVLTF
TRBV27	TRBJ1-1	CASSLSYPNTEAFF
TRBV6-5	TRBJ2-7	CASSYSGTGPYEQYF
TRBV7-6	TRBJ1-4	CASSPWTGRREKLFF
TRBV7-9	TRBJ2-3	CASSPTTSGSTDTQYF
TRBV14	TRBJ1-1	CASSHLISEYTEAFF
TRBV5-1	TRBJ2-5	CASSLAIAGAQETQYF
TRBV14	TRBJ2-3	CASSQDSDTQYF
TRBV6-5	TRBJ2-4	CASSDGTGSEAKNIQYF
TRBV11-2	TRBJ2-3	CAAAGLKLADTQYF
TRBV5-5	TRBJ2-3	CASSPPGTRTQYF
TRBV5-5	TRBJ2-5	CASSYNGEETQYF
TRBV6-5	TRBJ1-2	CASSPLGGNYGYTF
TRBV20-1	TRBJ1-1	CSAPGGGSVAFF
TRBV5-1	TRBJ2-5	CASSSLPPGRSQETQYF
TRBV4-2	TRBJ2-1	CASSQDPSGEQFF
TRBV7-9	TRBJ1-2	CASSQIADRDYCYTF
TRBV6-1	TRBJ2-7	CASRVSGLTYEQYF
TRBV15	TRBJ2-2	CATSSPGGHSNTGELFF
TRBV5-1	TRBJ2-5	CASSLDLQGTQYF
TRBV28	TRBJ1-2	CASSFSPAGTPYTF
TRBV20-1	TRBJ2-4	CSATGTGGNIQYF
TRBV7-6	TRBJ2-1	CASSLAETSVNEQFF
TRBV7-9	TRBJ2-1	CASSFPGRNEQFF
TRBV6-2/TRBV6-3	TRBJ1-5	CASSPSGYQPQHF
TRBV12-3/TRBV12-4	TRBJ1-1	CASSGYRGVNTEAFF
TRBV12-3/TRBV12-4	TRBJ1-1	CASSLSVQGGTEAFF
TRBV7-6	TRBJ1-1	CASSLSSQDEAFF
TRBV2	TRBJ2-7	CASSEQGWTYEQYF
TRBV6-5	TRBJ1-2	CASTTNFYGYTF
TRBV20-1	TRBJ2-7	CSVHVRGRSYEQYF
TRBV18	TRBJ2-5	CASSPRGTETQYF
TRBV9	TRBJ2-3	CASSGAGGDTQYF
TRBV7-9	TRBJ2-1	CASSFPGQGLFF
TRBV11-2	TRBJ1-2	CASTHGGVADYGYTF
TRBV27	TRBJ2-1	CASSLSAGVSYNEQFF
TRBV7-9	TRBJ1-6	CASSLGPGTGGLLSSPLHF
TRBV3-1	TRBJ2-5	CASRQQGQETQYF
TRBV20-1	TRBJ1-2	CSARTGAARIGYTF
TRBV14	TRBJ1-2	CASSPLPGQATYGYTF
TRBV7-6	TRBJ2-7	CASSSGQISYEQYF
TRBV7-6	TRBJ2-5	CASSLVGQGETQYF
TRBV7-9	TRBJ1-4	CASSLVREKLFF
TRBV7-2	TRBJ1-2	CASSFRENYGYTF
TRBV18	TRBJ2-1	CASSPLLGQENNEQFF
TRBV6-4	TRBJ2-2	CASSLGQSTGELFF